A single sample is the source of the 15 T cell receptor beta chains below, sequenced in a study of blood T cell repertoires in COVID-19. Measured with immunoSEQ multiplex PCR; TCRdb has only the in-frame clones, and not every one. The top ten hold about 5% of the sample, which has a few hundred thousand clones, 83% seen once. The sequencing input was PBMCs or T cells enriched from blood (not recorded which). The receptors were sampled from a woman aged 45-60 years who had recovered from COVID-19.

The V and J genes are TRBV6-5 and TRBJ2-1, with TRBD1 matching over 7 bases. V shed 2 bases and J 8 bases; nucleotides not matched to a gene: 3. The CDR3 has 13 residues. CDR1 and CDR2 from the germline V gene are MNHEY and SVGAGI. CDR3 coding DNA: TGTGCCAGCAGTTACCTTGGGACAGATGAGCAGTTCTTC. Translated, it gives CASSYLGTDEQFF.

The rearrangement uses TRBV11-3 and TRBJ2-1; a possible D gene is TRBD1 (5 bases). Germline CDR1 is SGHNT and CDR2 is YENEEA. V lost 3 bases to trimming and J lost 8 bases, with 8 bases between them. The CDR3 is 12 amino acids. The CDR3 sequence is CASSFDSDEQFF. The CDR3 bases are TGTGCCAGCAGCTTCGACAGCGATGAGCAGTTCTTC.

V is TRBV19 and J is TRBJ1-3; no clear D. The germline CDR1 and CDR2 sequences are LNHDA and SQIVND (reference sequence). This CDR3 has 13 residues. V was shortened by 5 bases and J by 2 bases, with 7 bases between the two germline ends. The CDR3 DNA follows: TGTGCCAGTAGTTGGCTTGCTGGAAACACCATATATTTT. It codes for CASSWLAGNTIYF.

The chain employs TRBV27 and TRBJ2-1; D not certain. This CDR3 region has 16 residues. Trimming stripped 4 bases from V and 5 bases from J, with 18 bases between. Germline V gene lookup returns CDR1 MNHEY and CDR2 SMNVEV (reference sequence). The chain's CDR3 is CASSSIPPDTNNEQFF. CDR3 DNA: TGTGCCAGCAGTTCTATCCCTCCCGACACAAACAATGAGCAGTTCTTC.

The CDR3 DNA follows: TGTGCCAGCAGAGTGGACAGCCTCAATGAGCAGTTCTTC. Translation: CASRVDSLNEQFF. J is TRBJ2-1 and V is TRBV2; perhaps TRBD1 as D (6 bases). V dropped 6 bases and J dropped 6 bases, with 12 bases sitting between them. CDR1 and CDR2 (germline): SNHLY, FYNNEI. This CDR3 contains 13 residues. Based on the CDR3 plus reference TRBV2 and TRBJ2-1, the full variable domain is EPEVTQTPSHQVTQMGQEVILRCVPISNHLYFYWYRQILGQKVEFLVSFYNNEISEKSEIFDDQFSVERPDGSNFTLKIRSTKLEDSAMYFCASRVDSLNEQFFGPGTRLTVL.

This rearrangement joins TRBV29-1 to TRBJ2-1; D is ambiguous. The V gene's germline CDR1 is SQVTM and CDR2 ANQGSEA. V lost 3 bases and J 10 bases, leaving 10 bases between the germline ends. This CDR3 has 11 residues. The CDR3 loop reads CSVELGSEQFF. CDR3 DNA sequence: TGCAGCGTTGAGCTAGGCAGCGAGCAGTTCTTC.

The chain employs TRBV3-1 (or the pseudogene TRBV3-2) and TRBJ2-7; the D gene is possibly TRBD2 (5 bases). CDR3 length: 13 residues. CDR1 is LGHDT, CDR2 YNNKEL, per germline (reference sequence). The V and J ends lost 0 bases and 6 bases respectively, with 9 bases between them. CDR3 bases: TGTGCCAGCAGCCAAGAGAGAGGGCTCGAGCAGTACTTC. The encoded protein is CASSQERGLEQYF.

The chain uses TRBV6-5 and TRBJ2-4, with TRBD1 identical over 7 bases. The CDR3 sequence is 14 residues long. Losses at the gene ends were 6 bases for V and 6 bases for J; bases not matched to a gene: 8. The germline V gene encodes CDR1 MNHEY and CDR2 SVGAGI. The CDR3 loop is CASRLGQASNIQYF. The CDR3 DNA reads as TGTGCCAGCAGACTCGGACAGGCCTCAAACATTCAGTACTTC.

The rearrangement links TRBV2 to TRBJ1-2; D is unclear. CDR1 SNHLY and CDR2 FYNNEI come from the germline V gene. V lost 3 bases and J 2 bases, leaving 4 bases between the germline ends. The CDR3 is made up of 12 amino acids. This chain's CDR3 is CASSDQNYGYTF. DNA of the CDR3: TGTGCCAGCAGTGATCAGAACTATGGCTACACCTTC.

This clone was detected only once. The identical CDR3 is also encoded by other nucleotide sequences in the sample. The rearrangement links TRBV5-1 to TRBJ1-1; D might be TRBD1 (6 bases). CDR3 length: 13 amino acids. With 3 bases removed from V and 3 bases from J, the gap between germline ends came to 9 bases. Per germline, CDR1 SGHRS and CDR2 YFSETQ. CDR3 residues: CASSSTGYTEAFF. The CDR3 nucleotides are TGCGCCAGCAGCTCAACAGGGTACACTGAAGCTTTCTTT.

This chain joins TRBV2 and TRBJ1-4; no clear D gene. Trimming cost V 7 bases and J 2 bases, with 11 bases left between them. Germline V lookup: CDR1 SNHLY, CDR2 FYNNEI. The CDR3 runs 14 residues. For the CDR3, the DNA is TGTGCCAGCAAGAGGATGGTTACTAATGAAAAACTGTTTTTT. Its translation is CASKRMVTNEKLFF.

This clone showed up just once. DNA for the CDR3: TGCGCCAGCAGCCGTATGGGGGGGTCGGGCGAGACCCAGTACTTC. Its protein is CASSRMGGSGETQYF. The genes are TRBV5-1 and TRBJ2-5; 7 bases match TRBD2. The germline V gene encodes CDR1 SGHRS and CDR2 YFSETQ. There are 15 residues in the CDR3. The V segment lost 4 bases and the J segment 5 bases; nucleotides outside the gene matches: 11.

V and J are TRBV28 and TRBJ1-2, with 8 positions matching TRBD1. This CDR3 region has 15 residues. CDR1 is MDHEN, CDR2 SYDVKM, per germline. V gave up 2 bases and J gave up 5 bases; unmatched junction bases: 7. The CDR3 sequence: CASSLQGAYYYGYTF. For the CDR3, the DNA is TGTGCCAGCAGTTTACAGGGGGCCTACTATTATGGCTACACCTTC.

The V and J genes are TRBV19 and TRBJ1-6, with 9 bases lining up with TRBD1. J lost 0 bases, V lost 3 bases, and 6 bases had no gene match. There are 18 residues in the CDR3. The germline gives CDR1 LNHDA, CDR2 SQIVND (reference sequence). CDR3 in DNA: TGTGCCAGTAGTATCTTAGGACAGGGGAGCTCCTATAATTCACCCCTCCACTTT. Its protein is CASSILGQGSSYNSPLHF.

The rearrangement links TRBV11-3 to TRBJ1-1; the D is unclear. The CDR3 extends over 15 amino acids. The V end lost 5 bases, the J end lost 0 bases, and 13 bases lay between the germline ends. Germline V gives CDR1 SGHNT, CDR2 YENEEA. The chain's CDR3 is CASSPYVIMNTEAFF. In nucleotides, the CDR3 is TGTGCCAGCAGCCCCTATGTAATCATGAACACTGAAGCTTTCTTT. Together with reference TRBV11-3 and TRBJ1-1, the CDR3 gives the full variable domain: EAGVVQSPRYKIIEKKQPVAFWCNPISGHNTLYWYLQNLGQGPELLIRYENEEAVDDSQLPKDRFSAERLKGVDSTLKIQPAELGDSAVYLCASSPYVIMNTEAFFGQGTRLTVV.